The present T cell receptor beta chain was sequenced within a study of cytomegalovirus exposure and HLA in healthy donors. General study points: The authors reported that TCR beta sequences could predict HLA-A and HLA-B alleles. These predictions were accurate for most subjects in the first cohort. TRBV6-2, TRBV6-3 and some other V segments were excluded as indistinguishable.

Primers for the PCR totalled 60 Vbeta and 13 Jbeta. Sequencing used immunoSEQ multiplex PCR; TCRdb keeps in-frame clones, though not all of them. Its table records tens of thousands of clones. A word on this clone: Its cognate antigen is unknown.

The CDR3 is 14 amino acids. Germline loops: CDR1 MNHEY, CDR2 SVGAGI. V was pared by 0 bases and J by 11 bases, with 14 bases between. The rearrangement uses TRBV6-5 and TRBJ1-5, with a tentative D call TRBD1 (6 bases). Specimen: PBMCs. This clonotype was sampled from a female donor in good health and CMV-seropositive. For the CDR3, the DNA is TGTGCCAGCAGTTACTCTGGGGTGTCAGGGGCCCAGCATTTT. Its translation: CASSYSGVSGAQHF.